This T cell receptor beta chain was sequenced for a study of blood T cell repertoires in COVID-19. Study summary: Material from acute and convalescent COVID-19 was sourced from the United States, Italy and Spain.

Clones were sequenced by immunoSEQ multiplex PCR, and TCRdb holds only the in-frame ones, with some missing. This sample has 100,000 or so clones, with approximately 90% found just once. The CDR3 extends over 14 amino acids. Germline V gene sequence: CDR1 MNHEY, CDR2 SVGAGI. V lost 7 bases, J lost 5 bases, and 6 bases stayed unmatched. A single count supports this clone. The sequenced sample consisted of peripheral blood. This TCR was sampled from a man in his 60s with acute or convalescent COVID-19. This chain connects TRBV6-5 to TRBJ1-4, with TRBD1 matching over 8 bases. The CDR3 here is CASTKDRANEKLFF. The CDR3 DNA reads TGTGCCAGCACCAAGGACAGGGCGAATGAAAAACTGTTTTTT.